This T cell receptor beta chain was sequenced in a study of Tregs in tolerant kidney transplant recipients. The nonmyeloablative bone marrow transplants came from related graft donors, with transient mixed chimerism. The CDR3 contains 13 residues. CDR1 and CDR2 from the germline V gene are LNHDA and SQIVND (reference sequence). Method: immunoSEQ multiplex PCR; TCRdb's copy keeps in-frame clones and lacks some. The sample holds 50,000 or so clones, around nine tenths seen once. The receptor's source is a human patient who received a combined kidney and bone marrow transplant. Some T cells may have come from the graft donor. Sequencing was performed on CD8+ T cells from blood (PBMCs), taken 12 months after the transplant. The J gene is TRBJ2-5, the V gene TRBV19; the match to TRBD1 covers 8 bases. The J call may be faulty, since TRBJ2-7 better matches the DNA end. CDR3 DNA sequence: TGTGCCAGTACCGGACAGGGTCTCTACGAGCAGTACTTC. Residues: CASTGQGLYEQYF.